This entry features one TCR beta chain sequence. This record comes from a study of blood T cell repertoires in COVID-19. For the study at large: Sample material is recorded as cDNA or gDNA derived from T cells, B-cell-depleted T cells, or PBMCs.

Assay used: immunoSEQ multiplex PCR; TCRdb lists only in-frame clones, some missing. The profile shows 80,000 to 100,000 clones, over 70% of them singletons. Sequenced sample: peripheral blood. This TCR was recovered from a man in his 60s with acute or convalescent COVID-19.

The CDR3 nucleotides read TGTGCCAGCAGCTTGGGACAGAACTATGGCTACACCTTC. It translates to CASSLGQNYGYTF. This rearrangement joins TRBV28 to TRBJ1-2; 7 nucleotides align to TRBD1. V lost 6 bases, J lost 2 bases, and 3 bases stayed unmatched. Germline values: CDR1 MDHEN, CDR2 SYDVKM. This CDR3 spans 13 amino acids.